Only a few counts were recorded for the clone carrying this T cell receptor beta chain. Its target is unknown. The sample's treatment: oral pan-JAK inhibitor, 5-10 mg twice daily. RNA extraction was followed by reverse transcription into cDNA, which acted as the sequencing template. Here immunoSEQ multiplex PCR was the method, and the copy in TCRdb shows in-frame clones only, minus some. The table shows 130,000 to 150,000 clones, with 80% to 90% occurring only once. The CDR3 sequence is 15 residues long. Germline V gene lookup returns CDR1 SQVTM and CDR2 ANQGSEA. Trimming cost V 4 bases and J 4 bases, with 17 bases left between them. The sample belongs to a study of CD8+ T cells in alopecia areata. Study at large: In an open-label trial, patients got 5 to 10 mg tofacitinib twice daily. Severity of treated patients was scored by affected scalp percentage. General study points: Normal-skin resident alphabeta T cells also appear among scalp sample sequences. Mouse data revealed clearer TCR sharing than patient data did, a gap possibly tied to HLA.

The sample consisted of CD8+ T cells sorted from blood, taken at week 4, from a patient treated with tofacitinib. This TCR derives from a human donor with alopecia areata. V usage is TRBV29-1 and J usage is TRBJ2-1, with D possibly being TRBD2 (7 bases). CDR3 amino acids: CSVVRGGKVYNEQFF. In nucleotides, the CDR3 is TGCAGCGTTGTTAGGGGGGGGAAGGTATACAATGAGCAGTTCTTC.